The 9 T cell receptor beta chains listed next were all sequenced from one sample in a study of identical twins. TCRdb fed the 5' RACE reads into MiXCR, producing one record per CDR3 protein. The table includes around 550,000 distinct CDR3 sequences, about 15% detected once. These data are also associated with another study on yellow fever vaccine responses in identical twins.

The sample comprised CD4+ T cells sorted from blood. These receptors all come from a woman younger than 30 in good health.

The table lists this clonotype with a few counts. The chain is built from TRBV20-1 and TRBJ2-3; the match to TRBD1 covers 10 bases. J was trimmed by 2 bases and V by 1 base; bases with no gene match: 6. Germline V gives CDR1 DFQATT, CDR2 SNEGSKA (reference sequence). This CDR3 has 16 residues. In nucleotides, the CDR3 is TGCAGTGCTAGAGCACCGGGACAGGGGTTCACAGATACGCAGTATTTT. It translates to CSARAPGQGFTDTQYF.

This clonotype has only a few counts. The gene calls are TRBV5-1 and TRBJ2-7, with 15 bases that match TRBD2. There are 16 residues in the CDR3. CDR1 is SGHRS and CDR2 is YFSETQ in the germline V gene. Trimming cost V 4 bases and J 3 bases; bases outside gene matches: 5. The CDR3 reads CASSPGLAGGNYEQYF. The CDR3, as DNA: TGCGCCAGCAGCCCGGGACTAGCGGGAGGTAACTACGAGCAGTACTTC.

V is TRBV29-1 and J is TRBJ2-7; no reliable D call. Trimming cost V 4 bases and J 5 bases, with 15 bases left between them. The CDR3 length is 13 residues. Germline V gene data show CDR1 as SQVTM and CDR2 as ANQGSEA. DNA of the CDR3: TGCAGCGTTGGCTTTACCGGCCCCAACGAGCAGTACTTC. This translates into CSVGFTGPNEQYF.

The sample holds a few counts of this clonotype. CDR3 sequence (DNA): TGTGCCAGCAGTCTACCCGTAGCGGGAGTCTACAATGAGCAGTTCTTC. As protein: CASSLPVAGVYNEQFF. The rearrangement joins TRBV12-3 or TRBV12-4 to TRBJ2-1; TRBD2 agrees at 9 bases. V lost 5 bases and J lost 3; bases outside the gene matches: 8. This CDR3 is 16 amino acids long.

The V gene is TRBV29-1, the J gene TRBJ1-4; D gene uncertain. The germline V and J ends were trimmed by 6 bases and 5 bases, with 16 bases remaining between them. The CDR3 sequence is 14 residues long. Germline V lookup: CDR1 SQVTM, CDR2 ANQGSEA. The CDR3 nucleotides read TGCAGCGTGGCCGGATTGCTGGCAAATGAAAAACTGTTTTTT. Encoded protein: CSVAGLLANEKLFF.

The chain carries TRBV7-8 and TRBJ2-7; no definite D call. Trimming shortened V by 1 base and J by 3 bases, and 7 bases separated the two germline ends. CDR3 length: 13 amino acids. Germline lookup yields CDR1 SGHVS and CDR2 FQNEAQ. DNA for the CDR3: TGTGCCAGCAGCTTAGATGGCCTCTACGAGCAGTACTTC. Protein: CASSLDGLYEQYF.

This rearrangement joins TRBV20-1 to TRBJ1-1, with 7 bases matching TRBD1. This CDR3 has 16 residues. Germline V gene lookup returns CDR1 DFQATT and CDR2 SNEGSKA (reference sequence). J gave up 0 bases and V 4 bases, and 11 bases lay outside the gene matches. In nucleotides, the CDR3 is TGCAGTGCTACAGGGAATCCAGGGGGAATGAACACTGAAGCTTTCTTT. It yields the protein CSATGNPGGMNTEAFF.

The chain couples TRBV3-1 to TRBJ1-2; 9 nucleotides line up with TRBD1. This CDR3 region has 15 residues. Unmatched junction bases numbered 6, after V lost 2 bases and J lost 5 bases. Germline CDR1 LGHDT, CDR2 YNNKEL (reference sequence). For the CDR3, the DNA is TGTGCCAGCAGCCAACGGACAGGGGCAGGGTATGGCTACACCTTC. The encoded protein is CASSQRTGAGYGYTF.

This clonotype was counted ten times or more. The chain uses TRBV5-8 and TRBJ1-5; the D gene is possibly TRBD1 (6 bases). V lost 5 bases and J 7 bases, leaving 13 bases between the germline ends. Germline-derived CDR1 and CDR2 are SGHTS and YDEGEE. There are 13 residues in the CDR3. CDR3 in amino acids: CASRPTGFQPQHF. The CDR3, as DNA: TGTGCCAGCAGGCCCACAGGGTTCCAGCCCCAGCATTTT.